This T cell receptor beta chain was identified in a study of blood T cell repertoires in COVID-19 (dated by TCRdb to 2019 to 2021). At the level of the whole study: Collaborator samples came from the United States, Italy and Spain and covered acute and convalescent phases of COVID-19. Nearly every sample came with metadata listing a de-identified subject ID, COVID-19 status, age in years and sex. Where available, HLA class I and class II types were taken from metadata supplied by the sample provider and were not determined by assay-based typing. The material from the prospective study consisted of cDNA or gDNA derived from T cells, B-cell-depleted T cells, or PBMCs. The repertoires were made available in a free public database intended to serve as a resource for research on the immune response to SARS-CoV-2. Samples were obtained from the ongoing ImmuneRACE study (first 160 participants) and from over 1,000 subjects provided by 6 global collaborators. Subjects who had been exposed to COVID-19, were actively infected with it, or had recovered from it provided the deeply sampled blood TCRbeta repertoires that made up the dataset.

V loses 0 bases, J loses 4 bases, and the germline ends lie 14 bases apart. The CDR1 and CDR2 encoded by the germline V gene (reference sequence) are LGHDT and YNNKEL. The CDR3 covers 16 residues, taking in both the cysteine and the phenylalanine. Just CDR3 DNA is preserved here, 48 bases in frame from base 1. TCRbeta CDR3 regions were amplified from genomic DNA using the immunoSEQ Assay, a bias-controlled multiplex PCR. In the original analysis: Nucleated cell counts per sample were estimated from amplification of reference gene primers within the assay. To quantify the absolute abundance of each unique TCRbeta CDR3 rearrangement, sequence reads were collapsed and filtered. For each sample, productive Simpson clonality was calculated as the square root of Simpson's diversity index over productive rearrangements. TCRdb mirrors the immuneACCESS table, restricted to in-frame sequences. Some clones are absent from its copies; in checked studies, under half trace to an unresolved V gene, and the reason for the others is unknown. V, J and clone size were drawn from that table, and D and trimming were deduced from the DNA. For this sample there are some 62,000 clones; roughly 80% appear just once. The ten largest clonotypes hold 18% of the sample.

This clone was detected once. Its antigen remains undetermined. No qualities accompany the bases; no much larger clone lies one base away. Collaborating institutions collected whole blood in K2EDTA tubes following their own protocols. For TCRbeta analysis, collaborators shipped samples as frozen whole blood, isolated PBMCs, or DNA extracted from either of those sample types. Points the paper makes about the study in general: The amount of clinical and demographic metadata varied by source and participant and was provided uncurated.

Sequenced material: peripheral blood. The sequence was collected from a man between 60 and 75 years old with acute or convalescent COVID-19. The sequence links TRBV3-1 (or the pseudogene TRBV3-2) to TRBJ2-3, with TRBD1 tentatively as D gene (6 bases match). The CDR3 corresponds to CASSQDGQGLADTQYF. The DNA sequence is as follows: TGTGCCAGCAGCCAAGATGGGCAGGGGTTGGCAGATACGCAGTATTTT.